This entry lists 8 T cell receptor beta chains sequenced from one sample in a study of shared clonotypes between healthy human individuals. TCRdb's copy holds only in-frame clones and misses some; the assay was immunoSEQ multiplex PCR. This table has 2,500,000 or so clones, around 90% appearing once. The sequencing sample was made of naive CD4+ T cells from PBMCs. Subset reported: CD45RA+ positively selected. These receptors were collected from a man between 18 and 35 years old in good health. Some clones in this sample may be carry-over from other donors' samples.

The CDR3 bases are TGTGCCAGCAGTTACTCGATCCAGAACTATGGCTACACCTTC. Its translation: CASSYSIQNYGYTF. The rearrangement joins TRBV6-5 to TRBJ1-2; D gene ambiguous. Germline CDR1 reads MNHEY; CDR2 reads SVGAGI. This CDR3 has 14 residues. Trimming left V 0 bases short and J 2 bases short, with 7 bases between.

Turning to this clone: Other DNA sequences from this sample encode an identical CDR3 as well. The J gene is TRBJ2-2, the V gene TRBV27; 10 nucleotides agree with TRBD2. The germline CDR1 and CDR2 sequences are MNHEY and SMNVEV (reference sequence). This CDR3 region has 16 residues. The J segment lost 2 bases and the V segment lost 3 bases, leaving 3 bases of the junction unmatched. CDR3 region: CASSFRTSGNTGELFF. The DNA for the CDR3 is TGTGCCAGCAGTTTCAGGACTAGCGGAAACACCGGGGAGCTGTTTTTT.

The CDR3 spells CASSEEGNSPLHF. The CDR3 DNA reads as TGTGCCAGCAGTGAGGAGGGAAATTCACCCCTCCACTTT. The V call is TRBV2, the J call TRBJ1-6, with D hard to call. The germline V and J ends were trimmed by 3 bases and 7 bases, with 7 bases remaining between them. The CDR3 runs to 13 residues. Germline V gene lookup returns CDR1 SNHLY and CDR2 FYNNEI.

The chain links TRBV30 to TRBJ2-5; the D gene is possibly TRBD2 (5 bases). The J call may be incorrect, as the DNA end agrees better with TRBJ2-7. The CDR3 has 15 amino acids. Germline V gene lookup returns CDR1 GTSNPN and CDR2 SVGIG (reference sequence). CDR3 protein: CAWSVGGTAVYEQYF. The CDR3 DNA is TGTGCCTGGAGTGTGGGTGGTACAGCGGTCTACGAGCAGTACTTC.

The V and J genes are TRBV11-2 and TRBJ2-6, with 7 bases identical to TRBD1. V dropped 5 bases and J dropped 2; count of bases not matched to a gene: 3. Germline V CDR1 and CDR2: SGHAT, FQNNGV. CDR3 length: 15 residues. The CDR3 protein is CASSVTGAGANVLTF. The CDR3 DNA reads TGTGCCAGCAGCGTAACAGGGGCTGGGGCCAACGTCCTGACTTTC.

CDR3 residues: CASRPGLDYGYTF. The DNA of the CDR3 is TGTGCCAGCAGACCGGGACTAGACTATGGCTACACCTTC. The V and J genes are TRBV6-1 and TRBJ1-2, with D possibly matching TRBD1 (5 bases). V was clipped by 6 bases and J by 3 bases, with 11 bases between them. This CDR3 is built from 13 residues. CDR1 MNHNS and CDR2 SASEGT come from the germline V gene.

The V and J genes are TRBV18 and TRBJ2-3; D not resolved. Trimming stripped 3 bases from V and 5 bases from J, with 12 bases between. This CDR3 region has 14 residues. Germline V gives CDR1 KGHSH, CDR2 LQKENI. The CDR3 reads CASSPKSREDTQYF. DNA of the CDR3: TGTGCCAGCTCACCCAAATCTAGGGAAGATACGCAGTATTTT.

The genes are TRBV5-1 and TRBJ2-7; 10 nucleotides match TRBD1. Trimming removed 4 bases from V and 2 bases from J; junction bases left unmatched: 3. Germline-derived CDR1 and CDR2 are SGHRS and YFSETQ. The CDR3 loop spans 14 amino acids. The CDR3 is CASSGQGGTYEQYF. The CDR3 region has the DNA TGCGCCAGCAGCGGACAGGGGGGAACCTACGAGCAGTACTTC.